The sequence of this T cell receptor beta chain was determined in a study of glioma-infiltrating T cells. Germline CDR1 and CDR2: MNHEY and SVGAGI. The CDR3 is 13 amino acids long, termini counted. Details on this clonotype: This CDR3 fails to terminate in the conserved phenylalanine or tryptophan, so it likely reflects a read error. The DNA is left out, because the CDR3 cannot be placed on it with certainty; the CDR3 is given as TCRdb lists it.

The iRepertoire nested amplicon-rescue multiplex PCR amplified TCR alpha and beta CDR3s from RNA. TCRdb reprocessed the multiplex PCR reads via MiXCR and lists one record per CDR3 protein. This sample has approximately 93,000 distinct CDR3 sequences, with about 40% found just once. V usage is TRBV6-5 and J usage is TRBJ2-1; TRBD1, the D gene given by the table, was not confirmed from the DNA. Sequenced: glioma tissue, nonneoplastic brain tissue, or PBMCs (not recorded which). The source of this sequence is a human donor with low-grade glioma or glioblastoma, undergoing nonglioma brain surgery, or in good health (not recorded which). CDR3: CASSLITGTERFS.